This T cell receptor (beta chain) emerged from a study of OX40 agonist ivuxolimab in advanced cancers. About the study: Clinicians treated patients with ivuxolimab, an agonistic anti-OX40 (CD134) antibody. It was permissible to have had prior anti-PD-1, anti-PD-L1 or anti-CTLA-4 therapy, and approximately 38% had some. General study points: Average numbers of expanded clones were greater in CD8+ T cells than in CD4+. Those patients achieving a partial response at 0.1-3.0 mg/kg showed among the lowest clonal expansion.

Sequenced by immunoSEQ multiplex PCR; TCRdb stores in-frame clones only, minus some. The data show about 61,000 clones, 70% to 90% seen once. This CDR3 spans 13 amino acids. The germline V and J ends were trimmed by 5 bases and 3 bases, with 11 bases remaining between them. Germline loops: CDR1 SGHRS, CDR2 YFSETQ. As concerns this clone: The antigen is unknown.

The clonotype was recovered from an adult with an advanced solid tumor such as melanoma, head and neck, liver or kidney cancer. This sample comprised CD4+ or CD8+ T cells sorted from blood, obtained in a trial of the OX40 agonist ivuxolimab. The genes are TRBV5-1 and TRBJ1-2, with no clear D. The CDR3: CASSLITDYGYTF. In DNA, the CDR3 is TGCGCCAGCAGTCTGATTACCGACTATGGCTACACCTTC.